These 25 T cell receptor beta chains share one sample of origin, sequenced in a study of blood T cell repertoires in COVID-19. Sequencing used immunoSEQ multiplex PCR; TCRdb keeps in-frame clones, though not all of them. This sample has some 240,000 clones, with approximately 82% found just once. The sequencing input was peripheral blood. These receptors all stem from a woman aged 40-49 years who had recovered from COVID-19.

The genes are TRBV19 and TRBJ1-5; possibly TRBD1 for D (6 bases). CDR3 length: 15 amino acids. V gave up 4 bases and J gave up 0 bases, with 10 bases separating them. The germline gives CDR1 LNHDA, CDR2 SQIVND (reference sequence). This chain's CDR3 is CASSRYRASNQPQHF. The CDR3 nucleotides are TGTGCCAGTAGTAGATACAGGGCTAGCAATCAGCCCCAGCATTTT.

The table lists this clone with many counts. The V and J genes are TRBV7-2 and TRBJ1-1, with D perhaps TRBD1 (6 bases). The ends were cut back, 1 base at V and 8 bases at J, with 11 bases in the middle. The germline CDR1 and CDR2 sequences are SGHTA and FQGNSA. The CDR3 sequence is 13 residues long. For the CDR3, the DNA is TGTGCCAGCAGCTTAGTTAGGGGGTTCGAAGCTTTCTTT. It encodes CASSLVRGFEAFF.

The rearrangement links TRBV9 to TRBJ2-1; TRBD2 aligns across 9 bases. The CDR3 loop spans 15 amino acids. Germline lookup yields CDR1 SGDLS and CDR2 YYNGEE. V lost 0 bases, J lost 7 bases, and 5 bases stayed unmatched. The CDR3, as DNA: TGTGCCAGCAGCGTAGGCGGGGGGGCCGAAAATGAGCAGTTCTTC. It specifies CASSVGGGAENEQFF.

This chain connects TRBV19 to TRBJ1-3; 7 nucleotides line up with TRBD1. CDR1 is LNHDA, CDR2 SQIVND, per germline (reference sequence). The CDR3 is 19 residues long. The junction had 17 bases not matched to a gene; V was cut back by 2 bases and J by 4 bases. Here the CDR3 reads CASSITQTPTGLHGNTIYF. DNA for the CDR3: TGTGCCAGTAGTATAACCCAAACTCCGACAGGGCTTCACGGAAACACCATATATTTT.

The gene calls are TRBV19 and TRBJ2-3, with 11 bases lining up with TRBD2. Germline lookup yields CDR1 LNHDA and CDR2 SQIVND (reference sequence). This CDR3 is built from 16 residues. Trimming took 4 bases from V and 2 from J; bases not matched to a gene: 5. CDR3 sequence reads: CASSKTSGAYTDTQYF. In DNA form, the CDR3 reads TGTGCCAGTAGTAAGACTAGCGGGGCTTACACAGATACGCAGTATTTT. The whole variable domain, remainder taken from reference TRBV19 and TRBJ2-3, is DGGITQSPKYLFRKEGQNVTLSCEQNLNHDAMYWYRQDPGQGLRLIYYSQIVNDFQKGDIAEGYSVSREKKESFPLTVTSAQKNPTAFYLCASSKTSGAYTDTQYFGPGTRLTVL.

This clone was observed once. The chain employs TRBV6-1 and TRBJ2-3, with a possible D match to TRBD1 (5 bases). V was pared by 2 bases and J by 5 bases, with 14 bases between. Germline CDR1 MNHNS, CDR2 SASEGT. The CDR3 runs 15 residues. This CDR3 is CASSEFPGSIDTQYF. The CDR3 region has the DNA TGTGCCAGCAGTGAATTCCCAGGGTCCATAGATACGCAGTATTTT.

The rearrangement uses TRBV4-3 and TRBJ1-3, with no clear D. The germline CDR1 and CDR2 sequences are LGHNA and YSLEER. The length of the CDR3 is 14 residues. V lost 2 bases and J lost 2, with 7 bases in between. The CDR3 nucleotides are TGCGCCAGCAGCCAAACATCGACTGGAAACACCATATATTTT. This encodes CASSQTSTGNTIYF.

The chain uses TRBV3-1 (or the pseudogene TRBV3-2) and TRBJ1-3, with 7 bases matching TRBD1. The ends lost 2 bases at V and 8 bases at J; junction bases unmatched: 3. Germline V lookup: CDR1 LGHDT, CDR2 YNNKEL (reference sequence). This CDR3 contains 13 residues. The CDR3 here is CASSQQGGDTIYF. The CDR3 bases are TGTGCCAGCAGCCAACAGGGGGGTGACACCATATATTTT.

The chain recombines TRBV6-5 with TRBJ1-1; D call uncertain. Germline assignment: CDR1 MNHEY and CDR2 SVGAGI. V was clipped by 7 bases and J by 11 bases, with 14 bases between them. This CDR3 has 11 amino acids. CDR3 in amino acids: CASTQLVSAFF. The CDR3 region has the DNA TGTGCCAGCACACAGCTTGTTAGTGCTTTCTTT.

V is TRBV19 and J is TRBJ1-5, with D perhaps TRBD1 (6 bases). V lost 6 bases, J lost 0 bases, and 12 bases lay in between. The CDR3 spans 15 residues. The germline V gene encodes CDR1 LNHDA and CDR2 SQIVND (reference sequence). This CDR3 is CASRGGAYSNQPQHF. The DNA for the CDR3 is TGTGCCAGTAGGGGGGGGGCATATAGCAATCAGCCCCAGCATTTT.

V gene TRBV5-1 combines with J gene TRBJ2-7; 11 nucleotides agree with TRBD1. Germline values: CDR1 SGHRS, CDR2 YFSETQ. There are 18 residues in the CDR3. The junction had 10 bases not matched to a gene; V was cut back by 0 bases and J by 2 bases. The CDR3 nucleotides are TGCGCCAGCAGCTTGGCACCATCACCGGGACAGGGGGCCTACGAGCAGTACTTC. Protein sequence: CASSLAPSPGQGAYEQYF. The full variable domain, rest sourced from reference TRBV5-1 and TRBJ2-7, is KAGVTQTPRYLIKTRGQQVTLSCSPISGHRSVSWYQQTPGQGLQFLFEYFSETQRNKGNFPGRFSGRQFSNSRSEMNVSTLELGDSALYLCASSLAPSPGQGAYEQYFGPGTRLTVT.

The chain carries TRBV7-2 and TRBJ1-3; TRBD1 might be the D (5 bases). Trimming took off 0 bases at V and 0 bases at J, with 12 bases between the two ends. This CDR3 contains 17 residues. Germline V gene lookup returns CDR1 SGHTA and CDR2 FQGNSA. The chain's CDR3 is CASSLAQGAISGNTIYF. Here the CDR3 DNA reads TGTGCCAGCAGCTTAGCGCAGGGCGCAATCTCTGGAAACACCATATATTTT.

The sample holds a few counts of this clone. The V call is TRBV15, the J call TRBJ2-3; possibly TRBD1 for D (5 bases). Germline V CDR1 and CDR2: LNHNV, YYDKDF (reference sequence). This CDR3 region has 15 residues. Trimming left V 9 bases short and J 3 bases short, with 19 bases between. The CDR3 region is CATQTAAGATDTQYF. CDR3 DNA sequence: TGTGCCACGCAAACTGCGGCTGGGGCGACAGATACGCAGTATTTT.

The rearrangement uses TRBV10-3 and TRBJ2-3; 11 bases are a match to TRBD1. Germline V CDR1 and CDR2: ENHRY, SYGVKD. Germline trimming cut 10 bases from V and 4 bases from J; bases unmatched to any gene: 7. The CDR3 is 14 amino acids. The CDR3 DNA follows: TGTGCCACCCGGCCGGGACAGGGGGCAGATACGCAGTATTTT. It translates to CATRPGQGADTQYF.

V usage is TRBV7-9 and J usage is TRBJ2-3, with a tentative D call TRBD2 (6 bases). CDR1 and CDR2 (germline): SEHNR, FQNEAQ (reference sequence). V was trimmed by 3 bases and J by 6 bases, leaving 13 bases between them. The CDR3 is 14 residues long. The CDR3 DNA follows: TGTGCCAGCAGCTTTCAGACTAGTCTGGATACGCAGTATTTT. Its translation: CASSFQTSLDTQYF.

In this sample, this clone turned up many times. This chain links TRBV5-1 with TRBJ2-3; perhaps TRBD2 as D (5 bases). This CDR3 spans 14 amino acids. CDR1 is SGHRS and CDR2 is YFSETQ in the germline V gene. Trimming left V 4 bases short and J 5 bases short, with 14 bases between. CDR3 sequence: CASSIGLTQDTQYF. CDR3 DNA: TGCGCCAGCAGCATAGGACTTACCCAAGATACGCAGTATTTT.

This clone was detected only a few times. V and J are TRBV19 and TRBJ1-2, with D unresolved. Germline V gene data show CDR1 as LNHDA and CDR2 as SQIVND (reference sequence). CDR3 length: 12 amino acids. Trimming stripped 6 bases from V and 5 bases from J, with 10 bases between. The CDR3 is CASRAVVYGYTF. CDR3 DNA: TGTGCCAGTAGAGCCGTAGTGTATGGCTACACCTTC.

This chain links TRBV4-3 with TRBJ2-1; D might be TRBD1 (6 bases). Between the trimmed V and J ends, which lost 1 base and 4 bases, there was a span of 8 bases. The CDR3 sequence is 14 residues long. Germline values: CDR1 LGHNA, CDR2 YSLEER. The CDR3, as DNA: TGCGCCAGCAGCCAAGGTGACAGGTACAATGAGCAGTTCTTC. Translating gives CASSQGDRYNEQFF.

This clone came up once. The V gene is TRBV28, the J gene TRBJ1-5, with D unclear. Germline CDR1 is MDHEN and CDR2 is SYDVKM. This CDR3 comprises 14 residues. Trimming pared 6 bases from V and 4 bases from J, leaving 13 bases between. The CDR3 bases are TGTGCCAGCAGCCCAGTCAGAAAGAATCAGCCCCAGCATTTT. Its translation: CASSPVRKNQPQHF.

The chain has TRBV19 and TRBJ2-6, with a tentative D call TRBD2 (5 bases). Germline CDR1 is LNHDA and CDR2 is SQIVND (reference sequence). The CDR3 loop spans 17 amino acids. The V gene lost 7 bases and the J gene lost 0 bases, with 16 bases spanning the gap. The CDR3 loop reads CASTPREGSSGANVLTF. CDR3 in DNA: TGTGCCAGTACCCCACGCGAGGGTAGCTCTGGGGCCAACGTCCTGACTTTC.

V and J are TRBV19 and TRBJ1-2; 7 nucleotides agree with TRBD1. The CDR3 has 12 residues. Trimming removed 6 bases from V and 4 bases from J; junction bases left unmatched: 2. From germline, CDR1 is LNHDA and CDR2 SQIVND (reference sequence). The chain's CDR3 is CASRGDSYGYTF. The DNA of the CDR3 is TGTGCCAGTAGAGGGGACAGCTATGGCTACACCTTC.

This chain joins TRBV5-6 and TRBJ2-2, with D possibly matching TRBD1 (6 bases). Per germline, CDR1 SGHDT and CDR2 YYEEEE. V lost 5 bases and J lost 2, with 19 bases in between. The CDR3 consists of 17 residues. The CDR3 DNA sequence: TGTGCCAGCAGTCCCATGGGCCTAGGGACAAACACCGGGGAGCTGTTTTTT. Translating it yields CASSPMGLGTNTGELFF.

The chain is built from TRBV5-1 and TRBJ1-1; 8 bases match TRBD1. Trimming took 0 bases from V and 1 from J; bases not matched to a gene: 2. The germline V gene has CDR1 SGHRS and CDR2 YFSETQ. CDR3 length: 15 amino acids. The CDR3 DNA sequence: TGCGCCAGCAGCTTGGCGGGGACAGGGAACACTGAAGCTTTCTTT. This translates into CASSLAGTGNTEAFF.

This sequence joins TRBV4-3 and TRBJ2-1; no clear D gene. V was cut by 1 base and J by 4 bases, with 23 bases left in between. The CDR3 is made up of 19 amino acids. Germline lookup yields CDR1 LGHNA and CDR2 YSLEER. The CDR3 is CASSQVYAREPTIYNEQFF. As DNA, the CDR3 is TGCGCCAGCAGCCAAGTTTATGCTAGAGAACCAACTATTTACAATGAGCAGTTCTTC.

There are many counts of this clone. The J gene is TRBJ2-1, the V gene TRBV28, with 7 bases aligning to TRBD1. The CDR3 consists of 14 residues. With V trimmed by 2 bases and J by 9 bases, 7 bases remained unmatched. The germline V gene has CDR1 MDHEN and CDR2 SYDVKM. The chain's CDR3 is CASSLERGGREQFF. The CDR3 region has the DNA TGTGCCAGCAGTTTAGAACGAGGGGGCCGTGAGCAGTTCTTC. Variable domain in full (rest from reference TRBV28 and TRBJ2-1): DVKVTQSSRYLVKRTGEKVFLECVQDMDHENMFWYRQDPGLGLRLIYFSYDVKMKEKGDIPEGYSVSREKKERFSLILESASTNQTSMYLCASSLERGGREQFFGPGTRLTVL.